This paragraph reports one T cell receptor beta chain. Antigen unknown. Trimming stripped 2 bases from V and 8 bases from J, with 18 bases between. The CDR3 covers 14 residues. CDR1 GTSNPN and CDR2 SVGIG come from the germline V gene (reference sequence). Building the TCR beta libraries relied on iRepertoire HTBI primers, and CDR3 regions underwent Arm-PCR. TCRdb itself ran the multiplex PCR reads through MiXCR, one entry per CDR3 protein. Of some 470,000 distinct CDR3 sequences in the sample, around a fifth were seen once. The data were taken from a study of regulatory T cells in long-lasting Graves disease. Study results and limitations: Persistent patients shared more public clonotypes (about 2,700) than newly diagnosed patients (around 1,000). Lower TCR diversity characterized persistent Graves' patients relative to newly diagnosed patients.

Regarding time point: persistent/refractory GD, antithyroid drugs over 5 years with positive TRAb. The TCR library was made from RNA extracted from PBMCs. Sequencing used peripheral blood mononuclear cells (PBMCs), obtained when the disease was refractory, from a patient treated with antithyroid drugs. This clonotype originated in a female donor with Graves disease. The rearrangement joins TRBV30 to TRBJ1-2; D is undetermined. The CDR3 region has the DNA TGTGCCTGGAGTCCGACCCTCCATTGGGAAGGCTACACCTTC. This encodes CAWSPTLHWEGYTF.